This T cell receptor (beta chain) was retrieved from a study of blood T cell repertoires in COVID-19. The method was immunoSEQ multiplex PCR; TCRdb's version includes in-frame clones alone and lacks a portion of them. The sample includes some 300,000 clones, around four fifths of them seen just once. Germline CDR1 reads SGHRS; CDR2 reads YFSETQ. CDR3 length equals 15 residues. V trimming: 4 bases; J trimming: 3 bases; junction bases outside the gene matches: 4. Sequencing was performed on peripheral blood. This sequence was found in a woman between 50 and 59 years old with active or convalescent COVID-19. V and J are TRBV5-1 and TRBJ2-1; 10 bases map to TRBD2. The CDR3 DNA sequence: TGCGCCAGCAGCCCCCGACTAGCGGGCTACAATGAGCAGTTCTTC. This sequence encodes CASSPRLAGYNEQFF. The full variable domain, with the rest looked up from reference TRBV5-1 and TRBJ2-1, is KAGVTQTPRYLIKTRGQQVTLSCSPISGHRSVSWYQQTPGQGLQFLFEYFSETQRNKGNFPGRFSGRQFSNSRSEMNVSTLELGDSALYLCASSPRLAGYNEQFFGPGTRLTVL.